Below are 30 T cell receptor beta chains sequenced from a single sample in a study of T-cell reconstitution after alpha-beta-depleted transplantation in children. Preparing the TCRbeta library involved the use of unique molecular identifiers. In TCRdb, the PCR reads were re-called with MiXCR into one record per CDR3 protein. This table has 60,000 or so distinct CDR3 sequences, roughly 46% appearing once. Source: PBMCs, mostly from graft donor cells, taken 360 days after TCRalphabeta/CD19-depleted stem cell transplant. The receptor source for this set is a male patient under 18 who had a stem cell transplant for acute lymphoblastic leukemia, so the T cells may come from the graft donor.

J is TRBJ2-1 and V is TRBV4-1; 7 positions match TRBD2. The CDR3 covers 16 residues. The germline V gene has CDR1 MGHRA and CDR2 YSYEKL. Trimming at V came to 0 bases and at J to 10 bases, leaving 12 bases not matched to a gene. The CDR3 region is CASSQDYMGGPGEQFF. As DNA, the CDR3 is TGCGCCAGCAGCCAAGATTACATGGGAGGGCCGGGGGAGCAGTTCTTC.

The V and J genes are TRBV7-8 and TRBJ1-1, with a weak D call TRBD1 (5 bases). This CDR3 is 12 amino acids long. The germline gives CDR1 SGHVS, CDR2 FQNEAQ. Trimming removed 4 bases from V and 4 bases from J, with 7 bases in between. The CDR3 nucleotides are TGTGCCAGCAGCTCAGGGACCACTGAAGCTTTCTTT. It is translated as CASSSGTTEAFF.

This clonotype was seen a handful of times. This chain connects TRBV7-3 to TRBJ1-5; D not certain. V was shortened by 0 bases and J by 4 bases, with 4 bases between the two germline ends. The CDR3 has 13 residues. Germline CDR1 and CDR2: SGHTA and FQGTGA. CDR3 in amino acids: CASSLTSNQPQHF. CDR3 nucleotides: TGTGCCAGCAGCTTAACCTCAAATCAGCCCCAGCATTTT.

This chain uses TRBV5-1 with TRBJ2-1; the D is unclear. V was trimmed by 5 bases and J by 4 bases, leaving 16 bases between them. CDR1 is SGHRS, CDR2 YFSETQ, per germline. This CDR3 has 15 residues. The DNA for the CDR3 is TGCGCCAGCAGGGTGGGTAGCTTGGTATACAATGAGCAGTTCTTC. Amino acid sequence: CASRVGSLVYNEQFF.

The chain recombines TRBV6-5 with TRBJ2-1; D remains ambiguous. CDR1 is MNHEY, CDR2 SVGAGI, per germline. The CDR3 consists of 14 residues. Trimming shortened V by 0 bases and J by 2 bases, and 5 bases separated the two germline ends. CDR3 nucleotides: TGTGCCAGCAGTTACTCGTCGGCCTACAATGAGCAGTTCTTC. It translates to CASSYSSAYNEQFF.

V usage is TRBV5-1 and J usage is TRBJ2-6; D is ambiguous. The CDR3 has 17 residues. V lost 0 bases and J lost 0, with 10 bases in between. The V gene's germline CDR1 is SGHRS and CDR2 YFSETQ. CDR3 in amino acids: CASSLAQVNSGANVLTF. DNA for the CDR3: TGCGCCAGCAGCTTGGCGCAGGTCAACTCTGGGGCCAACGTCCTGACTTTC.

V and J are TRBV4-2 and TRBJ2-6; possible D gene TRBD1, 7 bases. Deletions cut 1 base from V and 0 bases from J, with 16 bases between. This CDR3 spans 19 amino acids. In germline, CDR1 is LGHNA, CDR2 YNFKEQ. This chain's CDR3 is CASSQGGGRGVSGANVLTF. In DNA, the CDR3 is TGTGCCAGCAGCCAAGGCGGAGGCAGGGGGGTCTCTGGGGCCAACGTCCTGACTTTC.

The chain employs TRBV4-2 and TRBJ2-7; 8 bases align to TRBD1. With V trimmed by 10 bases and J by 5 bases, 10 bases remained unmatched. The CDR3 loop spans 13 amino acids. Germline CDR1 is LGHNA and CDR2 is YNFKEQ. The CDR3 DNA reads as TGTGCCACCAGTCGGACAGGGTCTAACGAGCAGTACTTC. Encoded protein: CATSRTGSNEQYF.

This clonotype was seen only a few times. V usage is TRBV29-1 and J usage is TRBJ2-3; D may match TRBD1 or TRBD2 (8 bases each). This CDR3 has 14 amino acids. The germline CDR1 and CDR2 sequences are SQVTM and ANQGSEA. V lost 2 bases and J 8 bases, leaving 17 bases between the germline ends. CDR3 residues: CSVERQGAGGTQYF. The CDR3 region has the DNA TGCAGCGTTGAACGGCAGGGGGCGGGGGGTACGCAGTATTTT.

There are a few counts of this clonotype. Here the CDR3 reads CASSLVGASNQPQHF. The CDR3 DNA reads TGCGCCAGCAGCTTGGTAGGGGCTAGCAATCAGCCCCAGCATTTT. This chain connects TRBV5-1 to TRBJ1-5; a weak D match, TRBD1 (5 bases). V lost 0 bases and J 0 bases, leaving 7 bases between the germline ends. This CDR3 is 15 amino acids long. Germline V gene sequence: CDR1 SGHRS, CDR2 YFSETQ.

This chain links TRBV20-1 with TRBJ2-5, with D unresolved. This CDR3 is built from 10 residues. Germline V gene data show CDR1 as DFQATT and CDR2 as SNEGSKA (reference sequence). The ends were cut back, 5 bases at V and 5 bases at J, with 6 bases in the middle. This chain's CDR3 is CSAYGETQYF. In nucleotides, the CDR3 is TGCAGTGCTTATGGGGAGACCCAGTACTTC.

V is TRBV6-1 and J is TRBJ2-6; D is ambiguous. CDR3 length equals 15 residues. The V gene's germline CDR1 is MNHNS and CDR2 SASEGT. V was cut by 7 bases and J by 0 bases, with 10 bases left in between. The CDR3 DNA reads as TGTGCCAGCATGGTTGAGGACTCTGGGGCCAACGTCCTGACTTTC. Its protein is CASMVEDSGANVLTF.

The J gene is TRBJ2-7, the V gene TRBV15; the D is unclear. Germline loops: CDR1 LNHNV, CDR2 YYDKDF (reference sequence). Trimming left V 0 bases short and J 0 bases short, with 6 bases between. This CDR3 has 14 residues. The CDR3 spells CATSRDRSSYEQYF. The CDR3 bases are TGTGCCACCAGCAGAGATCGTAGCTCCTACGAGCAGTACTTC.

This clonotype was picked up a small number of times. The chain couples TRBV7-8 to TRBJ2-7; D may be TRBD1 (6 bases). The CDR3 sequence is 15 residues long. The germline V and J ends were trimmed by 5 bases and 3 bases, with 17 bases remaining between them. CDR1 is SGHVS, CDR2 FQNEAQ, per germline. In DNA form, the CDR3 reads TGTGCCAGCAGCACAGACCTTGGACAGTTCTACGAGCAGTACTTC. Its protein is CASSTDLGQFYEQYF.

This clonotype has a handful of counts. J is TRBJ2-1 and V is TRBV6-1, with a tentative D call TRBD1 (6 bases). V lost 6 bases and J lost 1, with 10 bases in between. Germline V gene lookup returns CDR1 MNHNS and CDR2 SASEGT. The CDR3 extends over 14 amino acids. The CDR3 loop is CASREGVSYNEQFF. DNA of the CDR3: TGTGCCAGCAGAGAGGGGGTTTCCTACAATGAGCAGTTCTTC.

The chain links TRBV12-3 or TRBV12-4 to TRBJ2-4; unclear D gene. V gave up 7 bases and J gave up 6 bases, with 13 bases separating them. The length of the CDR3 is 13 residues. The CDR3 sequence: CASTSPDTNIQYF. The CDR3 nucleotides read TGTGCCAGCACCTCACCGGATACAAACATTCAGTACTTC.

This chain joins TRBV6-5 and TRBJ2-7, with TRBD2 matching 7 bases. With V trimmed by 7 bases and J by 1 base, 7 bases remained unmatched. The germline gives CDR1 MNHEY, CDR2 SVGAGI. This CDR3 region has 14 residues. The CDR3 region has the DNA TGTGCCAGCACTTCTACAGCGGGATCCTACGAGCAGTACTTC. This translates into CASTSTAGSYEQYF.

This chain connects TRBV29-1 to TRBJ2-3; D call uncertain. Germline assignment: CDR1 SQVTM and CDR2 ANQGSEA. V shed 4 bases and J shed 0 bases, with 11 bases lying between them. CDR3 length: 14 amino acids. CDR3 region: CSVARRLSTDTQYF. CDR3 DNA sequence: TGCAGCGTTGCCCGACGGCTAAGCACAGATACGCAGTATTTT.

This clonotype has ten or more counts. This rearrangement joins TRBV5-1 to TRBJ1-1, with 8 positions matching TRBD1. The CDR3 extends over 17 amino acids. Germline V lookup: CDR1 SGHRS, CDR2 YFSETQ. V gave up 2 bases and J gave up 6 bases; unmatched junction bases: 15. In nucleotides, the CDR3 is TGCGCCAGCAGCTTATGGACAGGGATAAGTTTCGGATCTGAAGCTTTCTTT. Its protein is CASSLWTGISFGSEAFF. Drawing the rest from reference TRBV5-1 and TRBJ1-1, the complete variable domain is KAGVTQTPRYLIKTRGQQVTLSCSPISGHRSVSWYQQTPGQGLQFLFEYFSETQRNKGNFPGRFSGRQFSNSRSEMNVSTLELGDSALYLCASSLWTGISFGSEAFFGQGTRLTVV.

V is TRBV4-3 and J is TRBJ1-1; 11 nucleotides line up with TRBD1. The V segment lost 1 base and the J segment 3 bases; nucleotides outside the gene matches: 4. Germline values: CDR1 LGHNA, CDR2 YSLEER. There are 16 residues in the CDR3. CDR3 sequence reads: CASSQVGDRGDTEAFF. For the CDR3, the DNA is TGCGCCAGCAGCCAAGTGGGGGACAGGGGGGACACTGAAGCTTTCTTT.

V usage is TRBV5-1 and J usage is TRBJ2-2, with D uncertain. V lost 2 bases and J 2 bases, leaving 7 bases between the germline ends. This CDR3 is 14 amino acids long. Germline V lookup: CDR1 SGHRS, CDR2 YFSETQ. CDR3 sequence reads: CASSFVENTGELFF. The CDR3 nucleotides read TGCGCCAGCAGCTTTGTGGAAAACACCGGGGAGCTGTTTTTT.

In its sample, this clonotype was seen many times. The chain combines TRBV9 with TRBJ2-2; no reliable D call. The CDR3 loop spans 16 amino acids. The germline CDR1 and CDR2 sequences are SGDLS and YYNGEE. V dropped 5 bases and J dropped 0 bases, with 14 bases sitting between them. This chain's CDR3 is CASSSGASPNTGELFF. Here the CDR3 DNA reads TGTGCCAGCAGTTCAGGTGCATCACCGAACACCGGGGAGCTGTTTTTT.

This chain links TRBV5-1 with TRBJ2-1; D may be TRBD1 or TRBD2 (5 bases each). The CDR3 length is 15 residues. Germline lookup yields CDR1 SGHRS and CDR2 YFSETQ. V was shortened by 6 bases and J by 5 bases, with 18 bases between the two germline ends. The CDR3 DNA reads TGCGCCAGCAAACTGGACCCCGGGGCCCACAATGAGCAGTTCTTC. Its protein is CASKLDPGAHNEQFF. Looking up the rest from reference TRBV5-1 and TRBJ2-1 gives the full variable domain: KAGVTQTPRYLIKTRGQQVTLSCSPISGHRSVSWYQQTPGQGLQFLFEYFSETQRNKGNFPGRFSGRQFSNSRSEMNVSTLELGDSALYLCASKLDPGAHNEQFFGPGTRLTVL.

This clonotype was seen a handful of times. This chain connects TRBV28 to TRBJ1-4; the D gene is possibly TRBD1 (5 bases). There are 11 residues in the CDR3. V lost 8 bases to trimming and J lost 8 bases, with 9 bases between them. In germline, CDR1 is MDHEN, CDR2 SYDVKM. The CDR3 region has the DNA TGTGCCAGCGGGGGATTGGAAAAACTGTTTTTT. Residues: CASGGLEKLFF.

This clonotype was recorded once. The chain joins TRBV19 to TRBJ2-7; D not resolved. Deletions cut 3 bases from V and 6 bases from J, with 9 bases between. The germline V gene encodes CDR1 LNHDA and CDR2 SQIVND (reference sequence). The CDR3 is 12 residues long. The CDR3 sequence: CASSIALGEQYF. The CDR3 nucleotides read TGTGCCAGTAGTATTGCCCTAGGCGAGCAGTACTTC.

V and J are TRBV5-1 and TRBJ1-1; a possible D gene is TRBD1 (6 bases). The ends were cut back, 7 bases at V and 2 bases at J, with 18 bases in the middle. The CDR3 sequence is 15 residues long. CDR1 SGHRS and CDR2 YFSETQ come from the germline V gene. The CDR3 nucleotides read TGCGCCAGCGTCCCCCCAAGGGGGGAAAACACTGAAGCTTTCTTT. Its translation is CASVPPRGENTEAFF. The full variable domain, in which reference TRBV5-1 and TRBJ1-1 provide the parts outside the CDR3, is KAGVTQTPRYLIKTRGQQVTLSCSPISGHRSVSWYQQTPGQGLQFLFEYFSETQRNKGNFPGRFSGRQFSNSRSEMNVSTLELGDSALYLCASVPPRGENTEAFFGQGTRLTVV.

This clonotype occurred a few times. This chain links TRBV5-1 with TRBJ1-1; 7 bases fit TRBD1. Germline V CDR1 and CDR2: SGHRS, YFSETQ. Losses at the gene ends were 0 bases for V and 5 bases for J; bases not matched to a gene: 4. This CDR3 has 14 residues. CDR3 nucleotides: TGCGCCAGCAGCTTGGGACAGGGTAAGACTGAAGCTTTCTTT. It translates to CASSLGQGKTEAFF.

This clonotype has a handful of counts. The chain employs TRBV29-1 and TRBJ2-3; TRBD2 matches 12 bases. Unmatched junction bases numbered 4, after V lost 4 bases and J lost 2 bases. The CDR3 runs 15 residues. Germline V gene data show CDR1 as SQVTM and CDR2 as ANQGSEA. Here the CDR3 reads CSVALAGGITDTQYF. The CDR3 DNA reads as TGCAGCGTTGCTCTAGCGGGGGGGATCACAGATACGCAGTATTTT.

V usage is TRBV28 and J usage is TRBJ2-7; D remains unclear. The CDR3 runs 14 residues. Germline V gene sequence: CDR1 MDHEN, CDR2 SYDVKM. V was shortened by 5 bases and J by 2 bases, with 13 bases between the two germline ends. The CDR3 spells CASSPRTGPYEQYF. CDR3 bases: TGTGCCAGCAGTCCAAGGACCGGCCCCTACGAGCAGTACTTC.

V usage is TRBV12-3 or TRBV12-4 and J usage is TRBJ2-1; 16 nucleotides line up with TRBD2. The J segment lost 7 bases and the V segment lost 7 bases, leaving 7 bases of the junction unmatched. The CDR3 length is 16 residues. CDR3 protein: CASNKGTSGRENEQFF. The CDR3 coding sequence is TGTGCCAGCAATAAGGGGACTAGCGGGAGGGAGAATGAGCAGTTCTTC.